The T cell receptor beta chain under discussion was sequenced for a study of cytomegalovirus exposure and HLA in healthy donors. Whole-study context: Earlier work reported approximately 110 million unique TCR beta sequences from about 170 million T cells.

Deletions cut 7 bases from V and 1 base from J, with 17 bases between. CDR1 MNHEY and CDR2 SMNVEV come from the germline V gene (reference sequence). CDR3 size: 15 residues. Comments on this clone: Its antigen is unidentified.

The PCR ran on 60 Vbeta and 13 Jbeta primers. Generated by immunoSEQ multiplex PCR, the TCRdb table keeps only in-frame clones and is missing some. The data contain around 86,000 clones, about three quarters of them singletons. Study outcomes and limitations: Later analysis demonstrated an association between a missense DCLRE1C variant and TCR beta V- and J-gene trimming. The dataset shows that most TCR sequences were rare, while some public TCRs occurred in many donors. The authors judged a highly shared variant cluster likely a sequencing artifact.

The chain is built from TRBV27 and TRBJ2-7, with D tentatively TRBD2 (7 bases). Sequenced material: PBMCs. The sequence was obtained from a female donor in good health and CMV-seronegative. The CDR3 reads CASISTGGHSYEQYF. The DNA of the CDR3 is TGTGCCAGCATTTCAACGGGGGGCCATTCCTACGAGCAGTACTTC.